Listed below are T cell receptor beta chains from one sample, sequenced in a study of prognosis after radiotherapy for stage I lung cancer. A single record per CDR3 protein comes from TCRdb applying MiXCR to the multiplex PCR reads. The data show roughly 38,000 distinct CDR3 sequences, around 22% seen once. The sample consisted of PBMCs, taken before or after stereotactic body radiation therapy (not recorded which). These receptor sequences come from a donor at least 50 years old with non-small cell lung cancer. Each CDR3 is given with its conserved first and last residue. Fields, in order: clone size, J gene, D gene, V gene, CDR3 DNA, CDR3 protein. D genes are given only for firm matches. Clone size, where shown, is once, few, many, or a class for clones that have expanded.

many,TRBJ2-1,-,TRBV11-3,TGTGCCAGCAGCCTGAGATGGGGTGAGCAGTTCTTC,CASSLRWGEQFF
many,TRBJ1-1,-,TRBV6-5,TGTGCCAGCAGTTACAGGTCGGCAGCTTTCTTT,CASSYRSAAFF
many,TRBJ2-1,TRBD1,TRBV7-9,TGTGCCAGCAGCTTACGACAGGGATACAATGAGCAGTTCTTC,CASSLRQGYNEQFF
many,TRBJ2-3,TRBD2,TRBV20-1,TGCAGTGCTAGAGACCTAGCGGGAGGTCCAGATACGCAGTATTTT,CSARDLAGGPDTQYF
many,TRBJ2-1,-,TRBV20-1,TGCAGTTCTAGGGCCTTCGGGGGTGAGCAGTTCTTC,CSSRAFGGEQFF
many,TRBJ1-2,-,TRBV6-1,TGTGCCAGCAACCTCATAGCTAACTATGGCTACACCTTC,CASNLIANYGYTF
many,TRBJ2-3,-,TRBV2,TGTGCCAGCAGTGTGAGCACAGATACGCAGTATTTT,CASSVSTDTQYF
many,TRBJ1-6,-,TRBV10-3,TGTGCCATCAGTGGACAGGATAATTCACCCCTCCACTTT,CAISGQDNSPLHF
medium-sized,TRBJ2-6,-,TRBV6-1,TGTGCCACAAAACCCGCGGAATCTGGGGCCAACGTCCTGACTTTC,CATKPAESGANVLTF
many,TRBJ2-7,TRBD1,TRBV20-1,TGCAGTGCTAGACCCGGGACAGGGAGTTCCTACGAGCAGTACTTC,CSARPGTGSSYEQYF
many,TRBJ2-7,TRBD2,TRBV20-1,TGCAGTGCGGGACTAGCGGGAAATCTGGGCGAGCAGTACTTC,CSAGLAGNLGEQYF
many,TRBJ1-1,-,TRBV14,TGTGCCAGCAGCGTAGATTATACGAACACTGAAGCTTTCTTT,CASSVDYTNTEAFF
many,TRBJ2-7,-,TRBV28,TGTGCCAGCAAGGTACCATCCCTTTACGAGCAGTACTTC,CASKVPSLYEQYF
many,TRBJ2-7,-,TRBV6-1,TGTGCCAGCAGTCGTGGACGGTCCTACGAGCAGTACTTC,CASSRGRSYEQYF
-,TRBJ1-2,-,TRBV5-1,TGCGCCAGCAGCTTTGCGGGGGGCCAGGAACGCTACACCTTC,CASSFAGGQERYTF
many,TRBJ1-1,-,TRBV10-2,TGCGCCAGCAGTGAGTCATGGGGGACTGAAGCTTTCTTT,CASSESWGTEAFF
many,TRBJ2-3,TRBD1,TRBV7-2,TGTGCCAGCAGCTTATATCAGGGACAGGGTACAGATACGCAGTATTTT,CASSLYQGQGTDTQYF
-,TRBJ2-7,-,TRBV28,TGTGCCAGTTTATTCTCGGGCAGCTACGAGCAGTACTTC,CASLFSGSYEQYF
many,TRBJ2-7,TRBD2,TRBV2,TGTGCCAGCAGTGAATGGGGGACTAGCGGGAGGGTCGAGCAGTACTTC,CASSEWGTSGRVEQYF
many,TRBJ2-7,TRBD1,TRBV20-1,TGCAGTGCTTTACAGGGGAGCTCCTACGAGCAGTACTTC,CSALQGSSYEQYF
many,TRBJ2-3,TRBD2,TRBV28,TGTGCCAGCAGTTCACTGCCCGGGACTAGCCTTGAAGATACGCAGTATTTT,CASSSLPGTSLEDTQYF
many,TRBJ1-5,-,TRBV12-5,TGTGCTAGTGGTACGGACGTCAATCAGCCCCAGCATTTT,CASGTDVNQPQHF
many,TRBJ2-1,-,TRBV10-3,TGTGCCATCAGTGACGTGGACAGCCGGAGGTCAAGCTCCTACAATGAGCAGTTCTTC,CAISDVDSRRSSSYNEQFF
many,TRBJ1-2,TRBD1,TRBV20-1,TGCAGTGCCTCCCGGGACAGTACCCTCTATGGCTACACCTTC,CSASRDSTLYGYTF
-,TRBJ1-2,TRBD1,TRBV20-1,TGCAGTGCTGGCGGCAGGGGGGGCTATGGATACACCTTC,CSAGGRGGYGYTF
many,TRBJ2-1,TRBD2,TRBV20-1,TGCAGTTCTAGTGGGGGACTAGCGGGACTGAATGAGCAGTTCTTC,CSSSGGLAGLNEQFF
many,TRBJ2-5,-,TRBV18,TGTGCCAGCTCACCTCTCGGGGGGCCAGAGACCCAGTACTTC,CASSPLGGPETQYF
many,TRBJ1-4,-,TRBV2,TGTGCCAGACGGGAAGGTGAAAAACTGTTTTTT,CARREGEKLFF
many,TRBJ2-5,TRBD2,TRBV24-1,TGTGCCACCAGTGATCCTTTACCTAGCGGGGGGAGTATGGAGACCCAGTACTTC,CATSDPLPSGGSMETQYF
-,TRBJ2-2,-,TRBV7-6,TGTGCCAGCAGCTCCACAGGTGGCGCAGGTACCGTGGAGCTGTTTTTT,CASSSTGGAGTVELFF
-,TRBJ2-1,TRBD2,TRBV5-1,TGCGCCAGCAGCTTGGGACTAGCGGTATACAATGAGCAGTCCTTC,CASSLGLAVYNEQSF
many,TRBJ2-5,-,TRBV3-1,TGTGCCAGCAGCCAAGATCGAGGTGGGGACTTTGAGACCCAGTACTTC,CASSQDRGGDFETQYF
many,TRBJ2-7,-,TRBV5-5,TGTGCCAGCAGCCCCCCCGGGGGCAAGTACGAGCAGTACTTC,CASSPPGGKYEQYF
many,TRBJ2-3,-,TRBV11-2,TGTGCCAGCAGCTTACTTGGGTCCACAGATACGCAGTATTTT,CASSLLGSTDTQYF
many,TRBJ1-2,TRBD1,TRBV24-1,TGTGCCACCAGTGGCACAGGGGAAGAGAACTATGGCTACACCTTC,CATSGTGEENYGYTF
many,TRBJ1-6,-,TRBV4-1,TGCGCCAGCAGCCAGGGTACAAGGACAGCTCGGAATTCACCCCTCCACTTT,CASSQGTRTARNSPLHF
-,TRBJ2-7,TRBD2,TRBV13,TGTGCCAGCAGCTCAGGACTAGCCTACGGGCAGTACTTC,CASSSGLAYGQYF
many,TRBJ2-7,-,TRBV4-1,TGCGCCAGCAGCCAAGATGCCCAAGGGCCCGCTGTGATGTACTTC,CASSQDAQGPAVMYF
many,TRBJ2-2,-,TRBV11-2,TGTGCCAGCAGCTTAGAGGCCAGCGGGGAGCTGTTTTTT,CASSLEASGELFF
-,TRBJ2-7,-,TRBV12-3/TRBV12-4,TGTGCCAGCAGTCCGCGACCAGAGGAGTTTCCGTACGAGCAGTACTTC,CASSPRPEEFPYEQYF
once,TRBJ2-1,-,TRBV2,TGTGCCAGCCTCATCCTAGCGCACAATGAGCAGTTCTTC,CASLILAHNEQFF
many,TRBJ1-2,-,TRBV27,TGTGCCAGCAGTTTAAGGGGGAACTATGGCTACACCTTC,CASSLRGNYGYTF
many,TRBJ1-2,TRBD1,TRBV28,TGTGCCAGCAGTTTACCACGGACAGGGGGCATTGGCTACACCTTC,CASSLPRTGGIGYTF
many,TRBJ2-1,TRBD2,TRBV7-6,TGTGCCAGCAGCTCGGGGGAGGGAGCCCCCTACAATGAGCAGTTCTTC,CASSSGEGAPYNEQFF
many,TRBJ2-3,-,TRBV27,TGTGCCAGCACCCACACAGATACGCAGTATTTT,CASTHTDTQYF